The 8 T cell receptor beta chains below all came from one sample that was sequenced in a study of cytomegalovirus exposure and HLA in healthy donors. Only in-frame clones appear in the TCRdb table, and some are missing; sequencing was by immunoSEQ multiplex PCR. Here the sample spans some 210,000 clones, over 75% being singletons. The sample taken for sequencing was PBMCs. These TCRs come from a young woman in good health and CMV-seropositive.

The CDR3 is CASRPSGGGTEAFF. The DNA for the CDR3 is TGTGCCAGCAGGCCTAGCGGCGGGGGGACTGAAGCTTTCTTT. The chain couples TRBV6-5 to TRBJ1-1; a weak D match, TRBD1 (5 bases). V was shortened by 6 bases and J by 5 bases, with 16 bases between the two germline ends. The CDR3 runs to 14 residues. CDR1 is MNHEY and CDR2 is SVGAGI in the germline V gene.

The chain couples TRBV15 to TRBJ2-1; D may be TRBD2 (6 bases). This CDR3 comprises 12 residues. Deletions cut 9 bases from V and 7 bases from J, with 13 bases between. Germline V gene lookup returns CDR1 LNHNV and CDR2 YYDKDF (reference sequence). In nucleotides, the CDR3 is TGTGCCACAAGGCTGGCGGGAAATGAGCAGTTCTTC. It codes for CATRLAGNEQFF.

The chain employs TRBV6-5 and TRBJ2-3; D remains ambiguous. Germline CDR1 reads MNHEY; CDR2 reads SVGAGI. The CDR3 has 15 amino acids. V was shortened by 4 bases and J by 6 bases, with 17 bases between the two germline ends. CDR3 in DNA: TGTGCCAGCAGTTTCGTCCCCCAAGCTACCGATACGCAGTATTTT. It encodes CASSFVPQATDTQYF.

This rearrangement joins TRBV27 to TRBJ2-3; weak D call: TRBD1 (6 bases). The CDR3 is 15 amino acids. The V end lost 5 bases, the J end lost 0 bases, and 12 bases lay between the germline ends. Germline CDR1 reads MNHEY; CDR2 reads SMNVEV (reference sequence). The CDR3 DNA sequence: TGTGCCAGCAGTACAGGGTTTACTAGCACAGATACGCAGTATTTT. Translating it yields CASSTGFTSTDTQYF.

J is TRBJ2-1 and V is TRBV6-4, with no clear D. Germline V gene sequence: CDR1 MRHNA, CDR2 SNTAGT. The CDR3 runs to 15 residues. V was cut by 2 bases and J by 0 bases, with 8 bases left in between. The CDR3 is CASSDGASSYNEQFF. Here the CDR3 DNA reads TGTGCCAGCAGTGACGGTGCCAGCTCCTACAATGAGCAGTTCTTC.

The gene calls are TRBV28 and TRBJ2-2; D is possibly TRBD1 (5 bases). Germline V gives CDR1 MDHEN, CDR2 SYDVKM. The germline V and J ends were trimmed by 9 bases and 4 bases, with 12 bases remaining between them. There are 13 residues in the CDR3. The CDR3 DNA reads TGTGCCAGTGTTACAGGATCCACCGGGGAGCTGTTTTTT. Protein product: CASVTGSTGELFF.

The rearrangement joins TRBV28 to TRBJ2-7; perhaps TRBD1 as D (5 bases). The germline V gene has CDR1 MDHEN and CDR2 SYDVKM. V was clipped by 5 bases and J by 6 bases, with 17 bases between them. The CDR3 loop spans 14 amino acids. This CDR3 reads CASSTPTGISEQYF. Here the CDR3 DNA reads TGTGCCAGCAGTACCCCCACAGGTATTTCCGAGCAGTACTTC.

The genes are TRBV30 and TRBJ2-1; 8 bases are a match to TRBD2. V lost 6 bases to trimming and J lost 1 base; unmatched junction nucleotides: 5. Germline V CDR1 and CDR2: GTSNPN, SVGIG (reference sequence). The CDR3 loop spans 14 amino acids. CDR3 nucleotides: TGTGCCTGCCAGCGGGAGTGGTCCTACAATGAGCAGTTCTTC. Translated, it gives CACQREWSYNEQFF.